Shown below are 19 T cell receptor beta chains from a single sample sequenced in a study of blood T cell repertoires in COVID-19. Clones were sequenced by immunoSEQ multiplex PCR, and TCRdb holds only the in-frame ones, with some missing. The sample records about 250,000 clones, 75% to 85% being singletons. The source material was PBMCs or T cells enriched from blood (not recorded which). These receptors originate from a woman in her 50s with acute COVID-19.

The rearrangement joins TRBV5-6 to TRBJ1-1, with a weak D call TRBD1 (6 bases). V was shortened by 4 bases and J by 1 base, with 11 bases between the two germline ends. There are 14 residues in the CDR3. Germline V gene sequence: CDR1 SGHDT, CDR2 YYEEEE. The CDR3 nucleotides are TGTGCCAGCAGCCCCCAGGGGAGGAACACTGAAGCTTTCTTT. This sequence encodes CASSPQGRNTEAFF. Drawing the rest from reference TRBV5-6 and TRBJ1-1, the complete variable domain is DAGVTQSPTHLIKTRGQQVTLRCSPKSGHDTVSWYQQALGQGPQFIFQYYEEEERQRGNFPDRFSGHQFPNYSSELNVNALLLGDSALYLCASSPQGRNTEAFFGQGTRLTVV.

This chain connects TRBV5-1 to TRBJ1-2; 12 bases match TRBD1. Per germline, CDR1 SGHRS and CDR2 YFSETQ. CDR3 length: 16 residues. Trimming cost V 4 bases and J 8 bases; bases outside gene matches: 12. The CDR3 region is CASSASGTGGSGGYTF. CDR3 nucleotides: TGCGCCAGCAGCGCCTCCGGGACAGGGGGCTCCGGGGGCTACACCTTC.

This clone showed up just once. The chain combines TRBV5-6 with TRBJ1-2; no clear D gene. V lost 3 bases and J lost 0, with 12 bases in between. Per germline, CDR1 SGHDT and CDR2 YYEEEE. The CDR3 has 15 amino acids. In DNA form, the CDR3 reads TGTGCCAGCAGCTCCTCGAGGGATTCTAACTATGGCTACACCTTC. This encodes CASSSSRDSNYGYTF.

The rearrangement joins TRBV2 to TRBJ1-1, with no clear D. Germline assignment: CDR1 SNHLY and CDR2 FYNNEI. Trimming pared 4 bases from V and 5 bases from J, leaving 8 bases between. The CDR3 totals 12 residues. CDR3 nucleotides: TGTGCCAGCAGTGTACAATTTACTGAAGCTTTCTTT. It translates to CASSVQFTEAFF.

The V and J genes are TRBV19 and TRBJ1-1, with a weak D call TRBD1 (5 bases). Per germline, CDR1 LNHDA and CDR2 SQIVND (reference sequence). V was cut by 5 bases and J by 4 bases, with 14 bases left in between. The CDR3 has 14 amino acids. The DNA of the CDR3 is TGTGCCAGTAGTGCCCGCGGGGGAAGCACTGAAGCTTTCTTT. Protein sequence: CASSARGGSTEAFF.

The chain carries TRBV7-3 and TRBJ1-6; 8 positions agree with TRBD1. J gave up 7 bases and V 5 bases, and 7 bases lay outside the gene matches. From germline, CDR1 is SGHTA and CDR2 FQGTGA. The CDR3 has 15 residues. The CDR3 coding sequence is TGTGCCAGCAGCCCGCAGGGGGCCTGGAATTCACCCCTCCACTTT. It is translated as CASSPQGAWNSPLHF.

The chain uses TRBV7-2 and TRBJ1-1; D remains ambiguous. The germline gives CDR1 SGHTA, CDR2 FQGNSA. CDR3 length: 14 residues. The ends were cut back, 1 base at V and 0 bases at J, with 6 bases in the middle. CDR3 nucleotide sequence: TGTGCCAGCAGCTTAGTCCGGGTGAACACTGAAGCTTTCTTT. Amino acids: CASSLVRVNTEAFF.

The chain links TRBV29-1 to TRBJ2-7; TRBD1 matches at 10 bases. The CDR3 spans 15 residues. The ends lost 6 bases at V and 3 bases at J; junction bases unmatched: 11. The germline V gene has CDR1 SQVTM and CDR2 ANQGSEA. The CDR3 loop is CSVGTGTGVGYEQYF. Here the CDR3 DNA reads TGCAGCGTGGGTACCGGGACAGGGGTTGGCTACGAGCAGTACTTC.

This clone has a handful of counts. J is TRBJ2-7 and V is TRBV11-3; maybe TRBD1 (5 bases). Trimming took off 4 bases at V and 6 bases at J, with 13 bases between the two ends. CDR1 is SGHNT, CDR2 YENEEA, per germline. There are 13 residues in the CDR3. The DNA for the CDR3 is TGTGCCAGCAGCTCCACCTCAGGGTTCGAGCAGTACTTC. This encodes CASSSTSGFEQYF.

The V gene is TRBV3-1 (or the pseudogene TRBV3-2), the J gene TRBJ2-3, with D possibly TRBD2 on 7 matching bases. The CDR3 loop spans 16 amino acids. Germline V gene lookup returns CDR1 LGHDT and CDR2 YNNKEL (reference sequence). V was pared by 1 base and J by 0 bases, with 11 bases between. The CDR3 DNA sequence: TGTGCCAGCAGCCAAGCCGGGGGGCAGAGCACAGATACGCAGTATTTT. This translates into CASSQAGGQSTDTQYF.

A few counts support this clone. The gene calls are TRBV9 and TRBJ2-3; 13 bases map to TRBD2. V lost 4 bases to trimming and J lost 2 bases; unmatched junction nucleotides: 7. Germline loops: CDR1 SGDLS, CDR2 YYNGEE. CDR3 length: 17 residues. The CDR3 is CASSPGLAGADTDTQYF. The CDR3 DNA reads TGTGCCAGCAGCCCCGGACTAGCGGGGGCCGACACAGATACGCAGTATTTT.

The gene calls are TRBV5-1 and TRBJ2-7; TRBD1 is a possible D gene (5 bases). Germline loops: CDR1 SGHRS, CDR2 YFSETQ. Deletions cut 0 bases from V and 3 bases from J, with 16 bases between. The CDR3 runs to 16 residues. The CDR3 protein is CASSLVAGPRLYEQYF. DNA for the CDR3: TGCGCCAGCAGCTTGGTGGCAGGGCCTCGACTCTACGAGCAGTACTTC. Using reference TRBV5-1 and TRBJ2-7 for the parts outside the CDR3, the full variable domain is KAGVTQTPRYLIKTRGQQVTLSCSPISGHRSVSWYQQTPGQGLQFLFEYFSETQRNKGNFPGRFSGRQFSNSRSEMNVSTLELGDSALYLCASSLVAGPRLYEQYFGPGTRLTVT.

This clone has just one count. The CDR3 loop reads CASSSGGAAGGELFF. For the CDR3, the DNA is TGTGCCTCCTCTAGCGGGGGGGCCGCGGGCGGGGAGCTGTTTTTT. This chain uses TRBV5-4 with TRBJ2-2; 12 nucleotides line up with TRBD2. Per germline, CDR1 SGHNT and CDR2 YYREEE (reference sequence). Unmatched junction bases numbered 11, after V lost 10 bases and J lost 7 bases. The CDR3 totals 15 residues.

The chain combines TRBV15 with TRBJ2-1; weak D call: TRBD1 (5 bases). Trimming took off 0 bases at V and 5 bases at J, with 11 bases between the two ends. CDR3 length: 15 amino acids. Germline CDR1 reads LNHNV; CDR2 reads YYDKDF (reference sequence). In DNA form, the CDR3 reads TGTGCCACCAGCAGAGATCAGGGCAGTAACAATGAGCAGTTCTTC. Translation: CATSRDQGSNNEQFF.

This chain links TRBV12-5 with TRBJ2-1; no reliable D call. There are 13 residues in the CDR3. CDR1 LGHNT and CDR2 FRNRAP come from the germline V gene. V shed 6 bases and J shed 2 bases, with 8 bases lying between them. The CDR3 DNA sequence: TGTGCTAGTGGCGGGTCCACCTACAATGAGCAGTTCTTC. Translation: CASGGSTYNEQFF.

This clone was counted a few times. The CDR3 DNA reads as TGTGCCAGCAGTGAAGTAGGGCAGGGAGGCTACGAGCAGTACTTC. It encodes CASSEVGQGGYEQYF. The V gene is TRBV2, the J gene TRBJ2-7, with D possibly TRBD2 on 6 matching bases. The CDR3 runs to 15 residues. Trimming shortened V by 1 base and J by 3 bases, and 13 bases separated the two germline ends. Germline CDR1 SNHLY, CDR2 FYNNEI.

The V call is TRBV10-2, the J call TRBJ2-1, with 14 bases aligning to TRBD2. V was clipped by 4 bases and J by 7 bases; unmatched bases: 3. Germline V gene lookup returns CDR1 WSHSY and CDR2 SAAADI. CDR3 length equals 15 residues. In DNA, the CDR3 is TGCGCCAGCAGTGGGTGGACTAGCGGGAGGAATGAGCAGTTCTTC. Translation gives CASSGWTSGRNEQFF.

This chain links TRBV6-5 with TRBJ2-5; perhaps TRBD1 as D (5 bases). The CDR3 runs 14 residues. Between the trimmed V and J ends, which lost 5 bases and 1 base, there was a span of 11 bases. Per germline, CDR1 MNHEY and CDR2 SVGAGI. CDR3 residues: CASSPPTVQETQYF. The CDR3 nucleotides read TGTGCCAGCAGTCCCCCGACAGTCCAAGAGACCCAGTACTTC.

The rearrangement links TRBV3-1 (or the pseudogene TRBV3-2) to TRBJ1-1; TRBD1 is a possible D gene (5 bases). V gave up 4 bases and J gave up 5 bases, with 26 bases separating them. CDR1 and CDR2 (germline): LGHDT, YNNKEL (reference sequence). The CDR3 sequence is 18 residues long. The CDR3 region is CASSLSAGFTSIVTEAFF. CDR3 nucleotide sequence: TGTGCCAGCAGCCTCAGTGCAGGGTTCACGTCCATAGTGACTGAAGCTTTCTTT.